What follows are 23 T cell receptor beta chains derived from one specimen sequenced in a study of Ad26.COV2.S vaccination and SARS-CoV-2 variants. Specified treatment: some 19 received Ad26.COV2.S at low or high dose, single or two shots; 5 received placebo; per-sample allocation not given. Samples came from day 63 after the first vaccine or placebo injection. The data were produced by immunoSEQ multiplex PCR, yet TCRdb's version contains in-frame clones alone and is incomplete. The sample has under 500,000 clones; about 92% are singletons. The sample consisted of peripheral blood, taken in a trial of Ad26.COV2.S vaccine versus placebo. The receptor set was obtained from a person aged 18-60 years who received the Ad26.COV2.S COVID-19 vaccine or a placebo.

The chain couples TRBV2 to TRBJ2-7; possible D gene TRBD2, 6 bases. The CDR3 contains 14 residues. The germline gives CDR1 SNHLY, CDR2 FYNNEI. Trimming removed 7 bases from V and 5 bases from J, with 18 bases in between. This chain's CDR3 is CASKRPGGRNEQYF. The DNA for the CDR3 is TGTGCCAGCAAAAGACCCGGGGGTCGCAACGAGCAGTACTTC.

The chain has TRBV9 and TRBJ1-5, with 9 bases aligning to TRBD1. The CDR3 covers 16 residues. V gave up 5 bases and J gave up 4 bases; unmatched junction bases: 10. Germline CDR1 is SGDLS and CDR2 is YYNGEE. The CDR3 nucleotides are TGTGCCAGCAGTGACCGCCACAGGGGGCTTAATCAGCCCCAGCATTTT. Translation gives CASSDRHRGLNQPQHF. The whole variable domain, remainder taken from reference TRBV9 and TRBJ1-5, is DSGVTQTPKHLITATGQRVTLRCSPRSGDLSVYWYQQSLDQGLQFLIQYYNGEERAKGNILERFSAQQFPDLHSELNLSSLELGDSALYFCASSDRHRGLNQPQHFGDGTRLSIL.

The rearrangement joins TRBV7-2 to TRBJ2-7; tentative D call: TRBD2 (5 bases). Germline V gives CDR1 SGHTA, CDR2 FQGNSA. The CDR3 extends over 12 amino acids. Trimming took off 4 bases at V and 8 bases at J, with 12 bases between the two ends. The chain's CDR3 is CASSSTGIQQYF. The CDR3 nucleotides read TGTGCCAGCAGCTCGACGGGGATCCAGCAGTACTTC.

The chain is built from TRBV6-1 and TRBJ2-1, with a weak D call TRBD1 (5 bases). The germline CDR1 and CDR2 sequences are MNHNS and SASEGT. V lost 1 base and J lost 3, with 13 bases in between. The CDR3 runs 16 residues. The CDR3 bases are TGTGCCAGCAGTGAAGGTTTTACAGGATACTACAATGAGCAGTTCTTC. This gives the protein CASSEGFTGYYNEQFF.

The chain is built from TRBV6-6 and TRBJ2-5; 11 bases align to TRBD1. V was clipped by 7 bases and J by 2 bases; unmatched bases: 6. The CDR3 consists of 15 residues. Germline CDR1 is MNHNY and CDR2 is SVGAGI (reference sequence). The CDR3 here is CASKGQGARQETQYF. The DNA for the CDR3 is TGTGCCAGCAAAGGACAGGGGGCGAGGCAAGAGACCCAGTACTTC.

The J gene is TRBJ2-5, the V gene TRBV11-2; TRBD2 matches 9 bases. Looked up from germline, CDR1 is SGHAT and CDR2 is FQNNGV. CDR3 length: 18 residues. V shed 2 bases and J 3 bases; nucleotides not matched to a gene: 13. The CDR3 spells CASSLLALGRGGEETQYF. In DNA form, the CDR3 reads TGTGCCAGCAGCTTATTAGCCTTGGGGCGGGGGGGCGAAGAGACCCAGTACTTC.

The rearrangement joins TRBV6-2 or TRBV6-3 to TRBJ2-7; 11 nucleotides match TRBD1. The germline gives CDR1 MNHEY, CDR2 SVGEGT. The CDR3 spans 16 residues. J was trimmed by 2 bases and V by 2 bases; bases with no gene match: 5. The CDR3 DNA follows: TGTGCCAGCAGTTACCCGAGGGGACAGGGGGCCTACGAGCAGTACTTC. Translation gives CASSYPRGQGAYEQYF.

The rearrangement uses TRBV3-1 (or the pseudogene TRBV3-2) and TRBJ2-3, with 9 positions matching TRBD2. After removal of 0 bases from V and 7 bases from J, the junction contained 11 bases not matched to a gene. The CDR3 is 17 amino acids. Per the germline V gene, CDR1 is LGHDT and CDR2 is YNNKEL (reference sequence). This CDR3 reads CASSQDRGLALRNTQYF. The CDR3 DNA reads TGTGCCAGCAGCCAAGATCGGGGACTAGCCCTCAGAAATACGCAGTATTTT.

This sequence joins TRBV11-3 and TRBJ2-1; 9 positions agree with TRBD2. With V trimmed by 4 bases and J by 2 bases, 6 bases remained unmatched. Germline V lookup: CDR1 SGHNT, CDR2 YENEEA. The CDR3 is 16 residues long. The CDR3 reads CASSSGTSNTYNEQFF. As DNA, the CDR3 is TGTGCCAGCAGCTCCGGGACTAGCAATACCTACAATGAGCAGTTCTTC. Full variable domain (outside the CDR3, taken from reference TRBV11-3 and TRBJ2-1): EAGVVQSPRYKIIEKKQPVAFWCNPISGHNTLYWYLQNLGQGPELLIRYENEEAVDDSQLPKDRFSAERLKGVDSTLKIQPAELGDSAVYLCASSSGTSNTYNEQFFGPGTRLTVL.

This clone appeared once. The chain combines TRBV19 with TRBJ2-1; 8 bases line up with TRBD2. The CDR3 length is 14 residues. With 2 bases clipped from V and 6 bases from J, the junction kept 3 bases outside the gene matches. The germline V gene encodes CDR1 LNHDA and CDR2 SQIVND (reference sequence). The CDR3 nucleotides read TGTGCCAGTAGTATAAGCGGGGGACTCAATGAGCAGTTCTTC. It specifies CASSISGGLNEQFF.

V usage is TRBV6-5 and J usage is TRBJ1-2; a weak D match, TRBD1 (6 bases). The CDR3 has 15 amino acids. V was cut by 0 bases and J by 6 bases, with 14 bases left in between. The germline V gene encodes CDR1 MNHEY and CDR2 SVGAGI. Here the CDR3 reads CASSYSGRQGNGYTF. The CDR3 DNA is TGTGCCAGCAGTTACTCAGGGAGGCAGGGGAATGGCTACACCTTC.

The chain couples TRBV9 to TRBJ1-4; D is perhaps TRBD1 (6 bases). The germline CDR1 and CDR2 sequences are SGDLS and YYNGEE. Trimming left V 3 bases short and J 1 base short, with 19 bases between. The CDR3 contains 18 residues. CDR3 nucleotides: TGTGCCAGCAGCGCGAGTAGAACGTACAGGGAAACTAATGAAAAACTGTTTTTT. Protein sequence: CASSASRTYRETNEKLFF.

V and J are TRBV28 and TRBJ2-3, with 7 nucleotides matching TRBD1. The CDR3 is 15 residues long. Per germline, CDR1 MDHEN and CDR2 SYDVKM. The ends lost 3 bases at V and 2 bases at J; junction bases unmatched: 5. CDR3 region: CASSFPRGFTDTQYF. CDR3 nucleotides: TGTGCCAGCAGTTTCCCCAGGGGGTTCACAGATACGCAGTATTTT.

This chain connects TRBV2 to TRBJ2-2, with D perhaps TRBD2 (6 bases). CDR1 and CDR2 (germline): SNHLY, FYNNEI. This CDR3 is 16 amino acids long. Trimming cost V 7 bases and J 6 bases, with 21 bases left between them. The CDR3 bases are TGTGCCAGCAAGGCTCTAGCTGGGGGGACCCCCGGGGAGCTGTTTTTT. This encodes CASKALAGGTPGELFF.

The chain uses TRBV27 and TRBJ2-7; D unclear. V was shortened by 3 bases and J by 2 bases, with 8 bases between the two germline ends. CDR1 MNHEY and CDR2 SMNVEV come from the germline V gene (reference sequence). The CDR3 length is 13 residues. The CDR3 protein is CASSFGRTYEQYF. In DNA, the CDR3 is TGTGCCAGCAGTTTCGGCAGAACCTACGAGCAGTACTTC.

This CDR3 is CASSLVGGGDTGELFF. In DNA form, the CDR3 reads TGTGCCAGCAGCTTAGTAGGAGGGGGAGACACCGGGGAGCTGTTTTTT. This rearrangement joins TRBV11-3 to TRBJ2-2; either TRBD1 or TRBD2 may supply D (6 bases each). CDR1 is SGHNT, CDR2 YENEEA, per germline. Trimming stripped 1 base from V and 3 bases from J, with 12 bases between. CDR3 length equals 16 residues. The variable domain in full, with the rest retrieved from reference TRBV11-3 and TRBJ2-2, is EAGVVQSPRYKIIEKKQPVAFWCNPISGHNTLYWYLQNLGQGPELLIRYENEEAVDDSQLPKDRFSAERLKGVDSTLKIQPAELGDSAVYLCASSLVGGGDTGELFFGEGSRLTVL.

The chain is built from TRBV5-6 and TRBJ1-5; D is unresolved. V gave up 4 bases and J gave up 4 bases, with 12 bases separating them. In germline, CDR1 is SGHDT, CDR2 YYEEEE. This CDR3 is built from 14 residues. The CDR3: CASSPYRNNQPQHF. The CDR3 nucleotides read TGTGCCAGCAGCCCTTACAGAAATAATCAGCCCCAGCATTTT.

The chain carries TRBV30 and TRBJ1-4; perhaps TRBD1 as D (6 bases). The V end lost 2 bases, the J end lost 3 bases, and 10 bases lay between the germline ends. The CDR3 has 14 residues. Germline lookup yields CDR1 GTSNPN and CDR2 SVGIG (reference sequence). The DNA of the CDR3 is TGTGCCTGGAGTAAGGGGGGTCCTAATGAAAAACTGTTTTTT. Its protein is CAWSKGGPNEKLFF.

The genes are TRBV9 and TRBJ2-5; D perhaps matches TRBD1 (6 bases). CDR1 and CDR2 (germline): SGDLS, YYNGEE. Between the trimmed V and J ends, which lost 8 bases and 2 bases, there was a span of 19 bases. The CDR3 is 15 residues long. CDR3 in amino acids: CASSLGPRGQETQYF. DNA for the CDR3: TGTGCCAGTTCCCTAGGGCCAAGGGGGCAAGAGACCCAGTACTTC.

The chain is built from TRBV18 and TRBJ2-7; 8 bases are a match to TRBD1. The junction had 6 bases not matched to a gene; V was cut back by 4 bases and J by 1 base. Per germline, CDR1 KGHSH and CDR2 LQKENI. The CDR3 totals 15 residues. CDR3 in amino acids: CASSRGQGYSYEQYF. The DNA of the CDR3 is TGTGCCAGCTCACGTGGACAGGGATATTCCTACGAGCAGTACTTC.

This chain uses TRBV19 with TRBJ1-3; a weak D match, TRBD1 (6 bases). The germline V and J ends were trimmed by 3 bases and 0 bases, with 12 bases remaining between them. The length of the CDR3 is 16 residues. CDR1 and CDR2 (germline): LNHDA, SQIVND (reference sequence). The CDR3 sequence: CASSIPDRISGNTIYF. DNA of the CDR3: TGTGCCAGTAGTATCCCCGACAGGATCTCTGGAAACACCATATATTTT.

This clone was seen a single time. The chain recombines TRBV4-1 with TRBJ2-1; 8 positions match TRBD2. The CDR3 totals 17 residues. Germline V gene lookup returns CDR1 MGHRA and CDR2 YSYEKL. Germline trimming cut 0 bases from V and 3 bases from J; bases unmatched to any gene: 7. CDR3 DNA: TGCGCCAGCAGCCAAGATGGGGCGGGGGGCGACTACAATGAGCAGTTCTTC. Its protein is CASSQDGAGGDYNEQFF.

A single count supports this clone. V usage is TRBV4-1 and J usage is TRBJ1-5; 7 bases fit TRBD1. The CDR3 covers 18 residues. V lost 0 bases to trimming and J lost 1 base; unmatched junction nucleotides: 9. CDR1 is MGHRA, CDR2 YSYEKL, per germline. The CDR3 DNA reads as TGCGCCAGCAGCCAAGATCACGAGGGGGCCGTAAGCAATCAGCCCCAGCATTTT. Translating it yields CASSQDHEGAVSNQPQHF.